This TCR beta chain was sequenced for a study of T cell responses to AZD1222 COVID-19 vaccine. TCRdb keeps only in-frame clones here, not all; method: immunoSEQ multiplex PCR. The table lists roughly 89,000 clones, around nine tenths of them singletons. A single count supports this clone. Antigen unknown. Study outcomes and limitations: Spike-specific TCR breadth and depth were elevated following two AZD1222 doses. White British people made up most donors, females outnumbered males, and clonal diversity was possibly underestimated.

The V end was cut by 4 bases, the J end by 2 bases, with 14 bases between. This CDR3 has 15 residues. Germline V gives CDR1 SEHNR, CDR2 FQNEAQ (reference sequence). The V and J genes are TRBV7-9 and TRBJ2-5, with a tentative D call TRBD2 (6 bases). Material: peripheral blood, obtained on day 0 of MenACWY control vaccination. The receptor was derived from an adult in good health. CDR3 in amino acids: CASSSQGGKQETQYF. In DNA form, the CDR3 reads TGTGCCAGCAGCTCTCAAGGAGGGAAACAAGAGACCCAGTACTTC.